This TCR beta chain was retrieved from a study of follicular helper T cells after annual influenza vaccination. Points from the study as a whole: Each annual vaccination recalled recurring oligoclonal ICOS+CD38+ cTfh clonotypes.

In the case of this clone: As yet, its antigen is unknown.

Documented time point: 2015-2016 season, 7 days after influenza vaccination. V was pared by 4 bases and J by 5 bases, with 12 bases between. The CDR3 runs to 13 residues. The V gene's germline CDR1 is SGHNT and CDR2 YYREEE (reference sequence). The repertoire was sequenced with immunoSEQ multiplex PCR; TCRdb's copy has only in-frame clones and lacks some. The table lists some 1,500 clones, about 86% of them singletons. This TCR was recovered from an adult who received the influenza vaccine. The sample consisted of CXCR5+ CD38+ circulating T follicular helper cells from blood, taken 7 days after influenza vaccination. Subset described: circulating Tfh, non-naive CD4+CXCR5+PD-1+ (ICOS+CD38+ or ICOS-CD38-). This chain uses TRBV5-4 with TRBJ1-2, with D possibly being TRBD1 (6 bases). The CDR3 bases are TGTGCCAGCAGCGAGGACAGCGATTATGGCTACACCTTC. Its translation: CASSEDSDYGYTF.